The T cell receptor (beta chain) described here comes from a study of blood T cell repertoires in COVID-19. Study summary: Material from acute and convalescent COVID-19 was sourced from the United States, Italy and Spain.

The CDR3 loop spans 16 amino acids. As originally analysed: By means of reference gene primer amplification, nucleated cell counts were estimated. Assay: immunoSEQ multiplex PCR; the TCRdb copy retains only in-frame clones and omits some. The D gene and trimming were derived from the DNA, and the V and J assignments and clone size from that table. The data contain 100,000 or so clones, roughly 92% of them seen just once; the ten biggest clones take up around 5%. This chain uses TRBV21-1 with TRBJ2-7; the table's TRBD2 call for D was not verified on the DNA. TRBV21-1 is a pseudogene locus. The specimen was peripheral blood. This TCR derives from a man between 50 and 59 years old with active COVID-19. This chain's CDR3 is CASSKYRTSENYEQYF. The CDR3 coding sequence is TGTGCCAGCAGCAAATATCGGACTAGCGAAAACTACGAGCAGTACTTC.